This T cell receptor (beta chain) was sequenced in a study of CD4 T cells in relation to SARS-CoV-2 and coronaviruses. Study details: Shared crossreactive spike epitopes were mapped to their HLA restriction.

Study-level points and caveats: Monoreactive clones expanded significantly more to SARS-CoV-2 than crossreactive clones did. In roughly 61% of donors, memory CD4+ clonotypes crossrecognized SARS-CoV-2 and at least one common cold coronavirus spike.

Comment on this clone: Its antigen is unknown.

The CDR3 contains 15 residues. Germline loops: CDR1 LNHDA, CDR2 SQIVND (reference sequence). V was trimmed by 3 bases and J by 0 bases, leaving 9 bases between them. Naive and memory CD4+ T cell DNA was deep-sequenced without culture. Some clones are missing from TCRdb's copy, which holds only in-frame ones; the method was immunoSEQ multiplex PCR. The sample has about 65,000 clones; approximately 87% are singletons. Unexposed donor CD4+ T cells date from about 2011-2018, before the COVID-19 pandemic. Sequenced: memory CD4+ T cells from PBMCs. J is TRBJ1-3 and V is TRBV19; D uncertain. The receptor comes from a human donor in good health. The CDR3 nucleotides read TGTGCCAGTAGTATCCGCGGAGACTCTGGAAACACCATATATTTT. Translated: CASSIRGDSGNTIYF.